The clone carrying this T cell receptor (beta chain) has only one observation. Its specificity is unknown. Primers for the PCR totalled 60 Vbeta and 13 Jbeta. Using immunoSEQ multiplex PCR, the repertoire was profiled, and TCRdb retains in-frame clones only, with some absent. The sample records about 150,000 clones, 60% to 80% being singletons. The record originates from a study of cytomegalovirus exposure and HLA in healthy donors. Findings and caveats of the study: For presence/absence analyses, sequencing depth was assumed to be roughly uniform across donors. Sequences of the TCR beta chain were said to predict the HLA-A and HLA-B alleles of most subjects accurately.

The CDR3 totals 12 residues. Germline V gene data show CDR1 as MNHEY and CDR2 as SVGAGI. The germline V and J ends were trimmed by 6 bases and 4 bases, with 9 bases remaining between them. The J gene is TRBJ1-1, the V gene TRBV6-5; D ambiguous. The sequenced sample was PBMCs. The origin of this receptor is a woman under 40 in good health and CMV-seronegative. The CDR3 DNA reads TGTGCCAGCAGGCGTCGTGGCACTGAAGCTTTCTTT. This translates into CASRRRGTEAFF.